The text below deals with one TCR beta chain. Its antigen is as yet unknown. Germline V lookup: CDR1 SGHRS, CDR2 YFSETQ. Losses at the gene ends were 0 bases for V and 11 bases for J; bases not matched to a gene: 7. CDR3 length equals 14 residues. Reverse transcribing all isolated RNA meant expressed TCRB transcripts were sequenced. Assay used: immunoSEQ multiplex PCR; TCRdb lists only in-frame clones, some missing. The sample records about 220,000 clones, approximately 10% being singletons. The data were taken from a study of beta chain features in type 1 diabetes. General study findings and limits: Equally in patients and controls, shorter templates might have been favored by PCR. Using cDNA template may skew counts toward highly expressing activated cells. The influence of HLA type on TCRB rearrangement stayed undetermined.

The purity of all sorted populations exceeded 98%. The J gene is TRBJ2-1, the V gene TRBV5-1; 8 bases fit TRBD2. Sequenced material: central memory CD4+ T cells from blood. The source is a man aged 18 to 30 in good health. CDR3 region: CASSLELADGKQFF. For the CDR3, the DNA is TGCGCCAGCAGCTTGGAACTAGCGGACGGGAAGCAGTTCTTC.